The clone carrying this T cell receptor beta chain was observed a few times. Its antigen is still unknown. The V and J ends lost 2 bases and 1 base respectively, with 11 bases between them. Per germline, CDR1 KGHDR and CDR2 SFDVKD. This CDR3 has 15 residues. This record comes from a study of T cells in Graves' hyperthyroidism and ophthalmopathy. Findings and limits, study-wide: The model foresaw ophthalmopathy a median around seven months prior to onset.

TCR beta CDR3 regions were amplified from RNA. The TCR CDR3 first-round RT-PCR relied on the HTBI primer set. In TCRdb, the multiplex PCR reads were re-called with MiXCR into one record per CDR3 protein. Of about 520,000 distinct CDR3 sequences in the sample, around a quarter were seen once. Disease lasting under 3 months, a NOSPECS grade of at least 4, and a Clinical Activity Score of at least 3 were features of the ophthalmopathy patients. The study excluded patients with uncontrolled infection, other autoimmune disease, pregnancy or lactation. From more than 9 ml of fresh peripheral blood, PBMCs were isolated.

The V call is TRBV24-1, the J call TRBJ2-7, with D maybe TRBD1 (5 bases). The receptor's source is a woman between 25 and 40 years old with Graves' ophthalmopathy. The sequenced material came from blood. The CDR3 region has the DNA TGTGCCACCAGTGATTCGCGACAGATATCCTACGAGCAGTACTTC. Its protein is CATSDSRQISYEQYF.